This TCR beta chain was captured by sequencing in a study of T cells after yellow fever vaccination. The overall study: Preparing low-cell-number fractions relied on SMART-Seq v4 Ultra Low Input.

CDR3 length: 16 amino acids. Germline V gene data show CDR1 as MNHEY and CDR2 as SVGEGT. V lost 4 bases to trimming and J lost 4 bases, with 19 bases between them. In making TCR cDNA, 5'RACE template switching added a universal primer site and UMIs to it. MiXCR, run by TCRdb on the 5' RACE reads, gives a single entry per CDR3 protein. The sample has 150,000 to 200,000 distinct CDR3 sequences; approximately 6.8% are singletons. Of note for this clonotype: As yet, its antigen is unknown.

Study findings and constraints: Repertoires obtained by FACS sorting could include abundant clonotypes that entered as contaminants from the bulk population.

The genes are TRBV6-2 or TRBV6-3 and TRBJ2-5; D may be TRBD2 (6 bases). This receptor was obtained from a man between 18 and 35 years old who received the YFV17D yellow fever vaccine. The sample in question was CD4+ T cells sorted from PBMCs, obtained about 5 days after the first yellow fever vaccination. CDR3 coding DNA: TGTGCCAGCAGTTTTCTGGCCCTCGCGGGACGAGAGACCCAGTACTTC. Encoded protein: CASSFLALAGRETQYF.